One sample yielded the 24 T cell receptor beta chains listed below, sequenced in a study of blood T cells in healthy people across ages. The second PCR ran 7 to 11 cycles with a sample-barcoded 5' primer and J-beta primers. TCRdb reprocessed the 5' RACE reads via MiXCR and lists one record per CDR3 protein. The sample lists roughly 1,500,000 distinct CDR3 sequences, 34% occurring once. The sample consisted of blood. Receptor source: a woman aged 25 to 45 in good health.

The DNA of the CDR3 is TGTGCCAGCAGTGAAAGTTGGAGGGTCGGGATGGGAAATGAGCAGTTCTTC. It translates to CASSESWRVGMGNEQFF. The chain joins TRBV25-1 to TRBJ2-1; tentative D call: TRBD2 (6 bases). Germline CDR1 and CDR2: MGHDK and SYGVNS. V lost 2 bases and J 7 bases, leaving 21 bases between the germline ends. The CDR3 has 17 amino acids.

This chain's CDR3 is CASSQGVSGGVSSYNEQFF. The CDR3 DNA is TGCGCCAGCAGCCAAGGTGTTAGCGGGGGGGTGAGCTCCTACAATGAGCAGTTCTTC. This chain uses TRBV4-1 with TRBJ2-1; 11 bases align to TRBD2. Trimming removed 1 base from V and 0 bases from J; junction bases left unmatched: 8. The V gene's germline CDR1 is MGHRA and CDR2 YSYEKL. The CDR3 runs 19 residues.

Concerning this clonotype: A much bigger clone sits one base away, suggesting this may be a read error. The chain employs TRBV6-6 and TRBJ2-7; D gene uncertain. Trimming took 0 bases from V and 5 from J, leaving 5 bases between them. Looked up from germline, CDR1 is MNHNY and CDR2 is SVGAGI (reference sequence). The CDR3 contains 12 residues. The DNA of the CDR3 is TGTGCCAGCAGTTACTCGATCGACGAGCAGTACTTC. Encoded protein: CASSYSIDEQYF.

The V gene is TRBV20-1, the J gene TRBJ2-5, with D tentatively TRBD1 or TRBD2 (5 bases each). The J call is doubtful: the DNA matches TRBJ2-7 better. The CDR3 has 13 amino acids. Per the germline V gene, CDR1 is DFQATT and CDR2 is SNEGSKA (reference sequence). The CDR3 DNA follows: TGCAGTGCTAGGGGCAGGGAGAGAGGCGAGCAGTACTTC. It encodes CSARGRERGEQYF.

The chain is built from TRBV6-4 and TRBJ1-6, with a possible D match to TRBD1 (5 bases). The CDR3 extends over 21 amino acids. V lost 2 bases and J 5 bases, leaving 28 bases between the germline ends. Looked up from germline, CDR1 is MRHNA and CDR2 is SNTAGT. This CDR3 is CASSDPDYRTASLYDNSPLHF. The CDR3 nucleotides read TGTGCCAGCAGTGACCCCGACTACAGGACCGCTTCACTATACGATAATTCACCCCTCCACTTT.

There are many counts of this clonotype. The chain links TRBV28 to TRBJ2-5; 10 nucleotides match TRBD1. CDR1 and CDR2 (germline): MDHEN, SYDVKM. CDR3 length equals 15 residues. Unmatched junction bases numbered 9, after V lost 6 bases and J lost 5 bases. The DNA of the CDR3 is TGTGCCAGCAGACCCGGGACAGGGGTTCGGGAGACCCAGTACTTC. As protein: CASRPGTGVRETQYF.

The CDR3 is CASGLVQALGAGEQFF. As DNA, the CDR3 is TGTGCTAGTGGTTTGGTACAGGCCTTGGGAGCTGGTGAGCAGTTCTTC. The chain couples TRBV12-5 to TRBJ2-1; D tentatively reads TRBD1 or TRBD2 (5 bases each). Per the germline V gene, CDR1 is LGHNT and CDR2 is FRNRAP. V was cut by 0 bases and J by 9 bases, with 18 bases left in between. The CDR3 runs to 16 residues.

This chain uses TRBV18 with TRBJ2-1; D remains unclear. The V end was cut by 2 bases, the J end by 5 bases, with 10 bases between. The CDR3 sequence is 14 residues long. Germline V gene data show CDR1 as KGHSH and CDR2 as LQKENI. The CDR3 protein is CASSPLSGDNEQFF. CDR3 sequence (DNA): TGTGCCAGCTCACCATTATCGGGTGACAATGAGCAGTTCTTC.

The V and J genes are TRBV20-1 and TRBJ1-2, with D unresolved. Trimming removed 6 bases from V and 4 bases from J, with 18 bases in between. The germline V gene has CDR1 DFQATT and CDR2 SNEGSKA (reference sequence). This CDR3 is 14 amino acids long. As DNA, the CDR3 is TGCAGTGCACCCCGGAAAGCGAAGACCTATGGCTACACCTTC. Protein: CSAPRKAKTYGYTF.

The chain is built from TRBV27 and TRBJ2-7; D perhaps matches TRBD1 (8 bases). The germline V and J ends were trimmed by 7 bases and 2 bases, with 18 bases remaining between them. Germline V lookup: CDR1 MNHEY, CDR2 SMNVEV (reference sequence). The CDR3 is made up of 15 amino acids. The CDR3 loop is CASTPGQGGTYEQYF. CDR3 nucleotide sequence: TGTGCCAGCACCCCCGGACAGGGAGGGACCTACGAGCAGTACTTC.

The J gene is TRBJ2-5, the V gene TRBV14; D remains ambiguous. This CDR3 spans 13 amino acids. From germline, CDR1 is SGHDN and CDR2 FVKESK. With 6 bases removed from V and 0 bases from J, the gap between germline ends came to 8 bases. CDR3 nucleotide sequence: TGTGCCAGCAGTTCGATGGACCAAGAGACCCAGTACTTC. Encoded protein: CASSSMDQETQYF.

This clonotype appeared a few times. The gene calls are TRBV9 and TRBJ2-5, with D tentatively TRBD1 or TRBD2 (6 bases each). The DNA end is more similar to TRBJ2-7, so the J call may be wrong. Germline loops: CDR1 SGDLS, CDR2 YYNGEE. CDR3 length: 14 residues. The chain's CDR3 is CASSVGLQGGEQYF. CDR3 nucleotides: TGTGCCAGCAGCGTAGGGTTACAGGGAGGCGAGCAGTACTTC.

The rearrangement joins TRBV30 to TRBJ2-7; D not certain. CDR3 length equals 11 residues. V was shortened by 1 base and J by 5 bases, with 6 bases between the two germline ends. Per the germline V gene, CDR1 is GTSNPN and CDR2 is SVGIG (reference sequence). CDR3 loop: CAWSELDEQYF. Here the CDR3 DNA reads TGTGCCTGGAGTGAATTGGACGAGCAGTACTTC.

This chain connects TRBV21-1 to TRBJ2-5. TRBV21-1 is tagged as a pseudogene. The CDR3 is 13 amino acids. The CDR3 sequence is CASSKFHQETQYF. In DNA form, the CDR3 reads TGTGCCAGCAGCAAGTTCCATCAAGAGACCCAGTACTTC.

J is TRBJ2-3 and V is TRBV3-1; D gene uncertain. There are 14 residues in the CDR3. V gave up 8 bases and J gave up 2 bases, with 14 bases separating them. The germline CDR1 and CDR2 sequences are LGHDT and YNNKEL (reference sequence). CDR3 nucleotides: TGTGCCAGCGGCGAGGACCATTCCACAGATACGCAGTATTTT. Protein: CASGEDHSTDTQYF.

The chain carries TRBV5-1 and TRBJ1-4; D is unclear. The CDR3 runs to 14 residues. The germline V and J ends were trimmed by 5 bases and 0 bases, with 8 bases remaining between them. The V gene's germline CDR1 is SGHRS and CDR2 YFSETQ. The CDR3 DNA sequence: TGCGCCAGCAGGAGGGAGGCAACTAATGAAAAACTGTTTTTT. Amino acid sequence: CASRREATNEKLFF.

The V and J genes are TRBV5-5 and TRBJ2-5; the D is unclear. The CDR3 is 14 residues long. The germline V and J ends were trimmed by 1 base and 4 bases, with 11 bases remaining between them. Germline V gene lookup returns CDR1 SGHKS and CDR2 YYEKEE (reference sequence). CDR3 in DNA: TGTGCCAGCAGCTTGTGGGGATTGGGAGAGACCCAGTACTTC. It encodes CASSLWGLGETQYF. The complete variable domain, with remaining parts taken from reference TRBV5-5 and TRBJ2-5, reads DAGVTQSPTHLIKTRGQQVTLRCSPISGHKSVSWYQQVLGQGPQFIFQYYEKEERGRGNFPDRFSARQFPNYSSELNVNALLLGDSALYLCASSLWGLGETQYFGPGTRLLVL.

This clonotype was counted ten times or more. In nucleotides, the CDR3 is TGTGCCAGCAGCAAAGCGTACCGCACAGATACGCAGTATTTT. It is translated as CASSKAYRTDTQYF. The chain has TRBV7-2 and TRBJ2-3; D unresolved. In germline, CDR1 is SGHTA, CDR2 FQGNSA. CDR3 length: 14 residues. Between the trimmed V and J ends, which lost 5 bases and 1 base, there was a span of 10 bases.

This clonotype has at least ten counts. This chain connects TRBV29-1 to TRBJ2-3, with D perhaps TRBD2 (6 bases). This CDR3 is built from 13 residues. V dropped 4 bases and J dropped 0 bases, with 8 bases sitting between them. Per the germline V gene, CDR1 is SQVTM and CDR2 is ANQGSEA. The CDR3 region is CSVVSGSTDTQYF. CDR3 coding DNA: TGCAGCGTTGTAAGCGGGAGCACAGATACGCAGTATTTT.

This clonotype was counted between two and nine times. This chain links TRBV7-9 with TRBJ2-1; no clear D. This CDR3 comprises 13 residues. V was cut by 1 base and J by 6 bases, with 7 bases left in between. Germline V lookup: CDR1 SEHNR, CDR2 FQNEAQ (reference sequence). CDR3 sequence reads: CASSLDQFNEQFF. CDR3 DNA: TGTGCCAGCAGCTTAGATCAGTTCAATGAGCAGTTCTTC. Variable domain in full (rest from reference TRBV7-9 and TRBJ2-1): DTGVSQNPRHKITKRGQNVTFRCDPISEHNRLYWYRQTLGQGPEFLTYFQNEAQLEKSRLLSDRFSAERPKGSFSTLEIQRTEQGDSAMYLCASSLDQFNEQFFGPGTRLTVL.

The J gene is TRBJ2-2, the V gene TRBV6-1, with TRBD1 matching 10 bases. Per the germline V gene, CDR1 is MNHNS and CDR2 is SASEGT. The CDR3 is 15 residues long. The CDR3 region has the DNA TGTGGGACCCCGAGGGACAGGGGAGTAGCTGGGGAGCTGTTTTTT. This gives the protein CGTPRDRGVAGELFF.

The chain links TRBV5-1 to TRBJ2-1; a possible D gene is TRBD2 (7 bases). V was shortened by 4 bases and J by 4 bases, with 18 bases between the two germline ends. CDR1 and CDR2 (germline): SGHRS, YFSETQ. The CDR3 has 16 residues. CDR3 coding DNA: TGCGCCAGCAGCGGGCGTCGGGGGGCGGGTTACAATGAGCAGTTCTTC. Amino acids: CASSGRRGAGYNEQFF.

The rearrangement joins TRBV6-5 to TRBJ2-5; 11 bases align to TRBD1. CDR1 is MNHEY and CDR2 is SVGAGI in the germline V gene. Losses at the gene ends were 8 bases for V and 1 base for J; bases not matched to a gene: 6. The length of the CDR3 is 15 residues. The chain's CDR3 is CASARTGGVQETQYF. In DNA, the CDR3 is TGTGCCAGCGCGCGGACAGGGGGCGTCCAAGAGACCCAGTACTTC.

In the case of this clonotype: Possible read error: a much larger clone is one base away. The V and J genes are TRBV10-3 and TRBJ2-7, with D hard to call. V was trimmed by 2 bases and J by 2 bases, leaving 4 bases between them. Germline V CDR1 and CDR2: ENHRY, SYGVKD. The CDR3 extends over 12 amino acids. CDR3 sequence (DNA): TGTGCCATCAGTGAGGAGCCCTACGAGCAGTACTTC. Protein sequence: CAISEEPYEQYF.